This T cell receptor beta chain derives from a study of blood T cell repertoires in COVID-19. Libraries were prepared by immunoSEQ multiplex PCR; TCRdb keeps only in-frame clonotypes and omits some of them. The sample consists of about 65,000 clones, approximately 94% of them appearing once. This clone was detected a few times. This CDR3 has 15 amino acids. Trimming took off 0 bases at V and 7 bases at J, with 13 bases between the two ends. Germline loops: CDR1 MRHNA, CDR2 SNTAGT. The sequencing sample was made of peripheral blood. The TCR was taken from a man in his sixties or seventies with active COVID-19. V is TRBV6-4 and J is TRBJ2-1, with a possible D match to TRBD1 (5 bases). The CDR3 region has the DNA TGTGCCAGCAGTGACTCGAGTCTTGGGGCGAATGAGCAGTTCTTC. Its translation: CASSDSSLGANEQFF.